This is a list of T cell receptor beta chains from one sample in a study of blood T cell repertoires in COVID-19. Repertoires were generated with immunoSEQ multiplex PCR, while TCRdb's copy carries only in-frame clones and drops some. The table lists some 94,000 clones, roughly 89% of them singletons. The sequenced sample was peripheral blood. The receptors originated from a woman aged 55 to 70 with COVID-19, enrolled during active disease. CDR3s include the opening cysteine and the closing phenylalanine or tryptophan. A D gene is named only where the DNA matches it firmly. Clone size is not always given. Where it is, it says once, few, many or a class for expanded clones.

V gene: TRBV29-1; D gene: TRBD1; clone size: -; J gene: TRBJ1-4; CDR3 protein: CSFSTGQGSEKLFF; CDR3 DNA: TGCAGCTTTTCGACGGGACAGGGATCTGAAAAACTGTTTTTT
V gene: TRBV7-2; D gene: -; clone size: -; J gene: TRBJ2-7; CDR3 protein: CASSPEGNRYEQYF; CDR3 DNA: TGTGCCAGCAGCCCCGAGGGTAACCGCTACGAGCAGTACTTC
V gene: TRBV6-6; D gene: TRBD1; clone size: -; J gene: TRBJ1-1; CDR3 protein: CASSDPGTGNTEAFF; CDR3 DNA: TGTGCCAGCAGTGACCCCGGGACAGGGAACACTGAAGCTTTCTTT
V gene: TRBV19; D gene: -; clone size: -; J gene: TRBJ2-7; CDR3 protein: CASSIPGAYEQYF; CDR3 DNA: TGTGCCAGTAGTATCCCCGGGGCCTACGAGCAGTACTTC
V gene: TRBV28; D gene: -; clone size: -; J gene: TRBJ1-5; CDR3 protein: CASSFPGLGRGQPQHF; CDR3 DNA: TGTGCCAGCAGTTTTCCGGGACTCGGAAGGGGTCAGCCCCAGCATTTT
V gene: TRBV5-1; D gene: -; clone size: -; J gene: TRBJ1-4; CDR3 protein: CASSLGRAGARFGTNEKLFF; CDR3 DNA: TGCGCCAGCAGCTTGGGACGTGCGGGGGCGAGGTTCGGAACTAATGAAAAACTGTTTTTT
V gene: TRBV9; D gene: -; clone size: -; J gene: TRBJ2-1; CDR3 protein: CASSVAPGGFNEQFF; CDR3 DNA: TGTGCCAGCAGCGTAGCTCCGGGGGGCTTCAATGAGCAGTTCTTC
V gene: TRBV5-1; D gene: -; clone size: -; J gene: TRBJ2-2; CDR3 protein: CASSLTGRENTGELFF; CDR3 DNA: TGCGCCAGCAGCTTGACCGGCAGGGAAAACACCGGGGAGCTGTTTTTT
V gene: TRBV5-4; D gene: -; clone size: -; J gene: TRBJ1-2; CDR3 protein: CASSTNTNYGYTF; CDR3 DNA: TGTGCCAGCAGCACTAATACTAACTATGGCTACACCTTC
V gene: TRBV12-5; D gene: -; clone size: -; J gene: TRBJ1-2; CDR3 protein: CANGRGGLYGYTF; CDR3 DNA: TGTGCTAACGGCCGGGGAGGTCTCTATGGCTACACCTTC
V gene: TRBV5-1; D gene: TRBD2; clone size: once; J gene: TRBJ2-5; CDR3 protein: CASKLTSGGPETQYF; CDR3 DNA: TGCGCCAGCAAGCTCACTAGCGGGGGGCCAGAGACCCAGTACTTC
V gene: TRBV6-5; D gene: -; clone size: -; J gene: TRBJ1-5; CDR3 protein: CASTAGKYNQPQHF; CDR3 DNA: TGTGCCAGCACGGCAGGCAAGTACAATCAGCCCCAGCATTTT
V gene: TRBV5-1; D gene: -; clone size: -; J gene: TRBJ2-3; CDR3 protein: CASSRVPSGGFQSSTDTQYF; CDR3 DNA: TGCGCCAGCAGTCGGGTACCATCAGGGGGGTTCCAATCTAGCACAGATACGCAGTATTTT
V gene: TRBV4-2; D gene: TRBD1; clone size: -; J gene: TRBJ1-4; CDR3 protein: CASSPRGQGESEFEKLFF; CDR3 DNA: TGTGCCAGCAGCCCGCGGGGACAGGGGGAATCTGAATTTGAAAAACTGTTTTTT
V gene: TRBV15; D gene: TRBD1; clone size: few; J gene: TRBJ1-1; CDR3 protein: CATSRVGTGAFF; CDR3 DNA: TGTGCCACCAGCAGAGTTGGGACAGGAGCTTTCTTT
V gene: TRBV5-1; D gene: -; clone size: -; J gene: TRBJ2-4; CDR3 protein: CASSLSPGDIQYF; CDR3 DNA: TGCGCCAGCAGCCTTAGCCCGGGGGACATTCAGTACTTC
V gene: TRBV5-1; D gene: -; clone size: -; J gene: TRBJ2-7; CDR3 protein: CASSAQGIPGNYEQYF; CDR3 DNA: TGCGCCAGCAGCGCCCAGGGAATCCCTGGAAACTACGAGCAGTACTTC
V gene: TRBV5-4; D gene: -; clone size: -; J gene: TRBJ2-2; CDR3 protein: CASSLGGSNTGELFF; CDR3 DNA: TGTGCCAGCAGCTTGGGGGGCTCGAACACCGGGGAGCTGTTTTTT
V gene: TRBV29-1; D gene: TRBD1; clone size: -; J gene: TRBJ2-2; CDR3 protein: CSVEGEGGAKTGELFF; CDR3 DNA: TGCAGCGTTGAAGGGGAAGGGGGCGCGAAAACCGGGGAGCTGTTTTTT
V gene: TRBV7-3; D gene: -; clone size: -; J gene: TRBJ2-1; CDR3 protein: CASSLMGGALYNEQFF; CDR3 DNA: TGTGCCAGCAGCTTAATGGGGGGAGCCCTATACAATGAGCAGTTCTTC
V gene: TRBV7-9; D gene: -; clone size: -; J gene: TRBJ1-1; CDR3 protein: CASSLEGEAFF; CDR3 DNA: TGTGCCAGCAGCTTAGAGGGGGAAGCTTTCTTT
V gene: TRBV30; D gene: -; clone size: -; J gene: TRBJ2-7; CDR3 protein: CAWSISYEQYF; CDR3 DNA: TGTGCCTGGAGTATATCCTACGAGCAGTACTTC
V gene: TRBV13; D gene: -; clone size: once; J gene: TRBJ2-1; CDR3 protein: CASSPRLKNNEQFF; CDR3 DNA: TGTGCCAGCAGCCCACGACTAAAGAACAATGAGCAGTTCTTC
V gene: TRBV27; D gene: TRBD2; clone size: -; J gene: TRBJ2-1; CDR3 protein: CASTPRARRGAEGAYNEQFF; CDR3 DNA: TGTGCCAGCACCCCCAGAGCCCGGCGGGGGGCGGAAGGAGCCTACAATGAGCAGTTCTTC
V gene: TRBV18; D gene: TRBD1; clone size: -; J gene: TRBJ2-7; CDR3 protein: CASSPWDRGQREQYF; CDR3 DNA: TGTGCCAGCTCACCTTGGGACAGGGGTCAAAGGGAGCAGTACTTC
V gene: TRBV11-2; D gene: -; clone size: -; J gene: TRBJ2-1; CDR3 protein: CASSLASGSYNEQFF; CDR3 DNA: TGTGCCAGCAGCTTAGCGTCAGGCTCCTACAATGAGCAGTTCTTC
V gene: TRBV4-1; D gene: TRBD1; clone size: -; J gene: TRBJ1-4; CDR3 protein: CASSQGAVRGQEKLFF; CDR3 DNA: TGCGCCAGCAGCCAAGGGGCGGTCAGGGGGCAAGAAAAACTGTTTTTT
V gene: TRBV28; D gene: -; clone size: -; J gene: TRBJ2-1; CDR3 protein: CASSFLGDYNEQFF; CDR3 DNA: TGTGCCAGCAGCTTTCTAGGGGACTACAATGAGCAGTTCTTC
V gene: TRBV7-2; D gene: -; clone size: few; J gene: TRBJ1-4; CDR3 protein: CASASRDTAPTNEKLFF; CDR3 DNA: TGTGCCAGCGCGAGTCGGGACACCGCCCCGACTAATGAAAAACTGTTTTTT
V gene: TRBV5-1; D gene: -; clone size: -; J gene: TRBJ1-1; CDR3 protein: CASSSTPQNTEAFF; CDR3 DNA: TGCGCCAGCAGCAGCACCCCCCAGAACACTGAAGCTTTCTTT
V gene: TRBV4-3; D gene: TRBD2; clone size: -; J gene: TRBJ2-2; CDR3 protein: CASSPPGTSGELFF; CDR3 DNA: TGCGCCAGCAGCCCCCCAGGGACTAGCGGGGAGCTGTTTTTT
V gene: TRBV6-2/TRBV6-3; D gene: -; clone size: -; J gene: TRBJ1-1; CDR3 protein: CASSYSNSLNTEAFF; CDR3 DNA: TGTGCCAGCAGTTACTCGAACAGCTTGAACACTGAAGCTTTCTTT
V gene: TRBV19; D gene: TRBD2; clone size: once; J gene: TRBJ2-3; CDR3 protein: CASIRTSGGTDTQYF; CDR3 DNA: TGTGCCAGTATCAGGACTAGCGGGGGCACAGATACGCAGTATTTT
V gene: TRBV6-4; D gene: -; clone size: -; J gene: TRBJ1-1; CDR3 protein: CASSDTMGPSFF; CDR3 DNA: TGTGCCAGCAGTGACACAATGGGGCCAAGCTTCTTT
V gene: TRBV15; D gene: -; clone size: -; J gene: TRBJ1-3; CDR3 protein: CATSRGGTFSGNTIYF; CDR3 DNA: TGTGCCACCAGCAGAGGAGGCACCTTCTCTGGAAACACCATATATTTT
V gene: TRBV6-1; D gene: -; clone size: -; J gene: TRBJ1-2; CDR3 protein: CASSEGQALYGYTF; CDR3 DNA: TGTGCCAGCAGTGAAGGGCAGGCACTCTATGGCTACACCTTC
V gene: TRBV6-2/TRBV6-3; D gene: -; clone size: -; J gene: TRBJ1-2; CDR3 protein: CASSFGTHNYGYTF; CDR3 DNA: TGTGCCAGCAGTTTCGGGACACACAACTATGGCTACACCTTC
V gene: TRBV25-1; D gene: TRBD2; clone size: -; J gene: TRBJ2-7; CDR3 protein: CASIKGGSSYEQYF; CDR3 DNA: TGTGCCAGCATAAAGGGAGGGAGCTCCTACGAGCAGTACTTC
V gene: TRBV4-2; D gene: -; clone size: once; J gene: TRBJ2-7; CDR3 protein: CASSQGAGTYEQYF; CDR3 DNA: TGTGCCAGCAGCCAAGGCGCGGGGACCTACGAGCAGTACTTC
V gene: TRBV4-1; D gene: TRBD2; clone size: -; J gene: TRBJ2-2; CDR3 protein: CASSQVQGGTGELFF; CDR3 DNA: TGCGCCAGCAGCCAAGTCCAGGGAGGGACCGGGGAGCTGTTTTTT
V gene: TRBV6-2/TRBV6-3; D gene: TRBD1; clone size: -; J gene: TRBJ1-2; CDR3 protein: CASSRGQVYGYTF; CDR3 DNA: TGTGCCAGCAGCCGCGGACAGGTTTATGGCTACACCTTC
V gene: TRBV6-6; D gene: -; clone size: -; J gene: TRBJ1-3; CDR3 protein: CASRTGPDTIYF; CDR3 DNA: TGTGCCAGCAGAACAGGACCGGACACCATATATTTT